These 10 T cell receptor beta chains were all obtained from the same sample, sequenced in a study of TIL therapy for anti-PD-1-resistant metastatic lung cancer. Time point meaning: pre-treatment sample, taken before nivolumab and TIL therapy. Pleural nodules or supraclavicular lymph nodes made up most of the excised metastases sampled. Sequencing used immunoSEQ v3. The table came from immunoSEQ multiplex PCR; TCRdb's copy has only in-frame clones and leaves some out. The data show approximately 95,000 clones, with 55% to 75% seen just once and about 10% held by the top ten. The material sequenced was tumor tissue, taken at baseline. The receptors stem from a person aged 25-85 years with non-small cell lung cancer.

CDR3 protein: CASSLYSQTLNTEAFF. Here the CDR3 DNA reads TGTGCCAGCAGCTTGTACAGTCAGACACTGAACACTGAAGCTTTCTTT. This chain joins TRBV5-6 and TRBJ1-1; D call uncertain. Germline V gives CDR1 SGHDT, CDR2 YYEEEE. Trimming left V 1 base short and J 0 bases short, with 13 bases between. CDR3 size: 16 residues.

The chain is built from TRBV15 and TRBJ1-6; TRBD1 aligns across 9 bases. Germline CDR1 LNHNV, CDR2 YYDKDF (reference sequence). The V segment lost 4 bases and the J segment 10 bases; nucleotides outside the gene matches: 5. The CDR3 runs 14 residues. CDR3 nucleotides: TGTGCCACCAGCACCAACAGGGGGCAATCACCCCTCCACTTT. Amino acid sequence: CATSTNRGQSPLHF.

In its sample, this clone was seen a few times. The V call is TRBV12-3 or TRBV12-4, the J call TRBJ2-7, with unresolved D. V lost 1 base, J lost 4 bases, and 2 bases lay in between. The CDR3 totals 11 residues. This CDR3 is CASSLGYEQYF. Written as DNA, the CDR3 is TGTGCCAGCAGTTTAGGGTACGAGCAGTACTTC.

This clone was counted once. The rearrangement links TRBV3-1 (or the pseudogene TRBV3-2) to TRBJ1-5; no clear D. V lost 0 bases and J lost 3, with 6 bases in between. In germline, CDR1 is LGHDT, CDR2 YNNKEL (reference sequence). The CDR3 consists of 14 residues. This CDR3 is CASSQDSVNQPQHF. CDR3 bases: TGTGCCAGCAGCCAAGACTCGGTCAATCAGCCCCAGCATTTT.

The genes are TRBV28 and TRBJ2-4; D is uncertain. V was trimmed by 1 base and J by 3 bases, leaving 10 bases between them. The CDR3 sequence is 15 residues long. Germline V gives CDR1 MDHEN, CDR2 SYDVKM. The CDR3: CASSLFPDVKNIQYF. In DNA form, the CDR3 reads TGTGCCAGCAGTTTATTTCCAGACGTCAAAAACATTCAGTACTTC.

CDR3 protein: CATSDMTSGRYNEQFF. The CDR3 nucleotides are TGTGCCACCAGTGACATGACTAGCGGGAGATACAATGAGCAGTTCTTC. The chain joins TRBV24-1 to TRBJ2-1, with 12 bases lining up with TRBD2. This CDR3 is built from 16 residues. Germline values: CDR1 KGHDR, CDR2 SFDVKD. V lost 4 bases, J lost 4 bases, and 4 bases stayed unmatched.

The V call is TRBV11-2, the J call TRBJ2-1, with TRBD2 as a possible D gene (5 bases). Germline CDR1 reads SGHAT; CDR2 reads FQNNGV. V dropped 0 bases and J dropped 6 bases, with 12 bases sitting between them. The CDR3 is 15 residues long. CDR3 nucleotides: TGTGCCAGCAGCTTAGATCCCGCCCGGGGCAATGAGCAGTTCTTC. Amino acid sequence: CASSLDPARGNEQFF. The entire variable domain, with the rest obtained from reference TRBV11-2 and TRBJ2-1, is as follows: EAGVAQSPRYKIIEKRQSVAFWCNPISGHATLYWYQQILGQGPKLLIQFQNNGVVDDSQLPKDRFSAERLKGVDSTLKIQPAKLEDSAVYLCASSLDPARGNEQFFGPGTRLTVL.

This clone was found a few times. This rearrangement joins TRBV7-9 to TRBJ1-6; no clear D gene. Trimming cost V 11 bases and J 10 bases, with 21 bases left between them. CDR3 length equals 14 residues. Germline V gene data show CDR1 as SEHNR and CDR2 as FQNEAQ (reference sequence). The CDR3 coding sequence is TGTGCCCGACCGGGCCTTGCTCTGGAGTCACCCCTCCACTTT. It encodes CARPGLALESPLHF.

The DNA of the CDR3 is TGTGCCAGCAGCTCGCCCCCTGGGCTTTATGCGACTTACGAGCAGTACTTC. This gives the protein CASSSPPGLYATYEQYF. The chain is built from TRBV7-8 and TRBJ2-7, with no clear D. The V end was cut by 4 bases, the J end by 4 bases, with 23 bases between. This CDR3 region has 17 residues. Germline-derived CDR1 and CDR2 are SGHVS and FQNEAQ.

The chain is built from TRBV6-6 and TRBJ1-4; 7 nucleotides align to TRBD1. In germline, CDR1 is MNHNY, CDR2 SVGAGI (reference sequence). With V trimmed by 6 bases and J by 2 bases, 9 bases remained unmatched. The CDR3 has 16 residues. The CDR3 nucleotides are TGTGCCAGCAGCCGGTCACAGGGGATGACTAATGAAAAACTGTTTTTT. This codes for CASSRSQGMTNEKLFF.